This T cell receptor beta chain derives from a study of T cells in Graves' hyperthyroidism and ophthalmopathy. The definition of stable Graves' hyperthyroidism was no ophthalmopathy progression within 18 months. Newly diagnosed hyperthyroidism, duration under 2 months, in patients aged 18 to 65. The study excluded patients with uncontrolled infection, other autoimmune disease, pregnancy or lactation. Amplification targeted TCR beta CDR3 regions from RNA transcripts. HTBI primers were employed in a first-round RT-PCR of the TCR CDR3. TCRdb used MiXCR to reprocess the multiplex PCR reads, holding one entry per CDR3 protein. The repertoire includes about 500,000 distinct CDR3 sequences, 16% of them detected once, and about 18% sits in the top ten. General study findings and limits: A median approximately 6.8 months before onset, the model predicted ophthalmopathy.

V dropped 1 base and J dropped 5 bases, with 15 bases sitting between them. Germline CDR1 LGHNA, CDR2 YSLEER. The CDR3 extends over 16 amino acids. As concerns this clonotype: Antigen unknown.

The V and J genes are TRBV4-3 and TRBJ2-4; D may correspond to TRBD1 or TRBD2 (7 bases each). This TCR was sampled from a woman under 30 with Graves' hyperthyroidism. Sequenced input: blood. The CDR3 spells CASSQARGGPQNIQYF. CDR3 DNA sequence: TGCGCCAGCAGCCAAGCCAGGGGGGGTCCGCAAAACATTCAGTACTTC.